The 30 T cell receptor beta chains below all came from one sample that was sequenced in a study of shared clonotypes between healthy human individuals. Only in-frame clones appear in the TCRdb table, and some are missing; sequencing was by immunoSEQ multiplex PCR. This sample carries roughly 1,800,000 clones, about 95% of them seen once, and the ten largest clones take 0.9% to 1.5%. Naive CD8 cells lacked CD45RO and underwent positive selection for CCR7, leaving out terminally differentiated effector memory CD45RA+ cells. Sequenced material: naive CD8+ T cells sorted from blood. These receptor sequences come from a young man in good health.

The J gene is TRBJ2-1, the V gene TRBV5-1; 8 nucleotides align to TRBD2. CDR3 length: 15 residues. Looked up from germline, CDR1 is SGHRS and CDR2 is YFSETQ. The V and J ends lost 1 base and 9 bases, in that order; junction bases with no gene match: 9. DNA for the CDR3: TGCGCCAGCAGCTTGAAGGAGAGCGGGAGACTTGAGCAGTTCTTC. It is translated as CASSLKESGRLEQFF.

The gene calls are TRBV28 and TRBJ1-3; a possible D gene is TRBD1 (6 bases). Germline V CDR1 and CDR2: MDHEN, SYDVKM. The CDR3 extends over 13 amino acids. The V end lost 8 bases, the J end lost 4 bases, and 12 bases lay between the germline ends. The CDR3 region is CASWTGTGNTIYF. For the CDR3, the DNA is TGTGCCAGCTGGACCGGGACAGGAAACACCATATATTTT.

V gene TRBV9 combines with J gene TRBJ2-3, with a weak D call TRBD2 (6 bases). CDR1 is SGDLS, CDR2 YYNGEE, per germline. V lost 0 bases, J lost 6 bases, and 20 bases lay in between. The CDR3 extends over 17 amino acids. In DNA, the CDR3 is TGTGCCAGCAGCGTAGTAGATGGGGGGAGCCTTACCGATACGCAGTATTTT. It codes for CASSVVDGGSLTDTQYF.

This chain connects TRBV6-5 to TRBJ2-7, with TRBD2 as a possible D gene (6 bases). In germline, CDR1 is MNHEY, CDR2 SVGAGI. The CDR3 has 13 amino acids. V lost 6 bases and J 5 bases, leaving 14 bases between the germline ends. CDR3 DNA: TGTGCCAGCAGCCAAGCGACGGGAGACGAGCAGTACTTC. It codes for CASSQATGDEQYF.

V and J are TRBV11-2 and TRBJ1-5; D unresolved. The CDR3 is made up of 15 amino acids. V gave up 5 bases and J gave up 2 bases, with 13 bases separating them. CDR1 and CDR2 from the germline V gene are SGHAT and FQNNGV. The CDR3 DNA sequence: TGTGCCAGCAGCCCAGACCCCGGGGGCAATCAGCCCCAGCATTTT. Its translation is CASSPDPGGNQPQHF.

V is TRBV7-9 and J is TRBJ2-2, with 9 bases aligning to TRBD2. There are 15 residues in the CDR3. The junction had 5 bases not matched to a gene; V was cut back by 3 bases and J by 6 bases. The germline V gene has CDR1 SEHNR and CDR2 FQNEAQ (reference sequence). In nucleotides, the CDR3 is TGTGCCAGCAGCTTGACAACTAGCGGGTCCGGGGAGCTGTTTTTT. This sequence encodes CASSLTTSGSGELFF.

CDR3 protein: CASSPSRDPSLQTDEQYF. CDR3 bases: TGTGCCAGCAGTCCCTCTCGGGACCCCTCACTTCAGACAGACGAGCAGTACTTC. J is TRBJ2-7 and V is TRBV27; D could derive from TRBD1 or TRBD2 (5 bases each). The germline CDR1 and CDR2 sequences are MNHEY and SMNVEV (reference sequence). This CDR3 contains 18 residues. V gave up 5 bases and J gave up 5 bases, with 28 bases separating them.

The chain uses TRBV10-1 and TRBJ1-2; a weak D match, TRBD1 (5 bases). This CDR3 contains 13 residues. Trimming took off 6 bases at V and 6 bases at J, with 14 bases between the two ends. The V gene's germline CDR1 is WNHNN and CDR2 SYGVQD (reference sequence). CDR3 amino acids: CASRGDPEDGYTF. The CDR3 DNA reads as TGCGCCAGCAGGGGGGACCCGGAGGATGGCTACACCTTC.

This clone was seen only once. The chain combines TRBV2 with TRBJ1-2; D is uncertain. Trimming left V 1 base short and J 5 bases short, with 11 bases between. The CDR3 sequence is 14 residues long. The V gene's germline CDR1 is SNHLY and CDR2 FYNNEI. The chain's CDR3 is CASSEDWAVYGYTF. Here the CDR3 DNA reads TGTGCCAGCAGTGAAGACTGGGCAGTTTATGGCTACACCTTC.

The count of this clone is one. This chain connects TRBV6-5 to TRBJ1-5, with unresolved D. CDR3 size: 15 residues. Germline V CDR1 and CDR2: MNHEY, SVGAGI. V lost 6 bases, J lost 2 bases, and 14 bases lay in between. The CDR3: CASRIFSEGNQPQHF. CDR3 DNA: TGTGCCAGCAGGATATTCAGTGAGGGCAATCAGCCCCAGCATTTT.

DNA of the CDR3: TGTGCCAGCAGCTTACTACACAATGAGCAGTTCTTC. Its protein is CASSLLHNEQFF. The chain combines TRBV7-6 with TRBJ2-1; D gene ambiguous. V was cut by 2 bases and J by 5 bases, with 4 bases left in between. CDR1 and CDR2 from the germline V gene are SGHVS and FNYEAQ. This CDR3 has 12 amino acids.

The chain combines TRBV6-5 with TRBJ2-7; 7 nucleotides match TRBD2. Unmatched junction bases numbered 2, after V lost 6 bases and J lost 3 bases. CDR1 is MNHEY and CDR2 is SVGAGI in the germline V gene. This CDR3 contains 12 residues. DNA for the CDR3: TGTGCCAGCAGATGGGACTACTACGAGCAGTACTTC. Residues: CASRWDYYEQYF.

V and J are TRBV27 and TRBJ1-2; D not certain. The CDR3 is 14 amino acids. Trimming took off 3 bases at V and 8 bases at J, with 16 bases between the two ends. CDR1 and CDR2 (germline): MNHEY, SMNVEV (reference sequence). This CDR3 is CASSFRAAWEGYTF. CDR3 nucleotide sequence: TGTGCCAGCAGTTTTAGGGCAGCCTGGGAGGGCTACACCTTC.

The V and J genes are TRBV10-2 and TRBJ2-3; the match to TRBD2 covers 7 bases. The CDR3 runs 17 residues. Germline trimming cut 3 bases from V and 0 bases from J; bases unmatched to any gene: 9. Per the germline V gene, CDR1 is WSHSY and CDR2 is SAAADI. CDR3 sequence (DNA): TGCGCCAGCAGTGACCCCATAAGCGGGACTAGCACAGATACGCAGTATTTT. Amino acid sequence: CASSDPISGTSTDTQYF.

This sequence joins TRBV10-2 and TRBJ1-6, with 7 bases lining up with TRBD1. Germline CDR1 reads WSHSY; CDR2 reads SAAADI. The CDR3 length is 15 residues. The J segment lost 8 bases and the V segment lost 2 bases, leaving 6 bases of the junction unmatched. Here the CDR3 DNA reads TGCGCCAGCAGTGAGCAAACGACAGGGCATTCACCCCTCCACTTT. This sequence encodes CASSEQTTGHSPLHF.

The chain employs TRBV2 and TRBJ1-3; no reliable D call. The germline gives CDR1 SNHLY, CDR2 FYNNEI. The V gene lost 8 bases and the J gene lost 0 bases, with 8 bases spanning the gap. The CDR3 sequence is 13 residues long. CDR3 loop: CASLLYSGNTIYF. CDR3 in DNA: TGTGCCAGCCTCCTTTACTCTGGAAACACCATATATTTT.

The CDR3 is CASSESSIGRAGNQPQHF. DNA for the CDR3: TGTGCCAGCAGTGAAAGTTCCATCGGCAGGGCGGGAAATCAGCCCCAGCATTTT. The chain couples TRBV2 to TRBJ1-5; the D gene is possibly TRBD1 (5 bases). The germline V gene encodes CDR1 SNHLY and CDR2 FYNNEI. The CDR3 spans 18 residues. Trimming left V 2 bases short and J 4 bases short, with 21 bases between. Full variable domain (missing parts from reference TRBV2 and TRBJ1-5): EPEVTQTPSHQVTQMGQEVILRCVPISNHLYFYWYRQILGQKVEFLVSFYNNEISEKSEIFDDQFSVERPDGSNFTLKIRSTKLEDSAMYFCASSESSIGRAGNQPQHFGDGTRLSIL.

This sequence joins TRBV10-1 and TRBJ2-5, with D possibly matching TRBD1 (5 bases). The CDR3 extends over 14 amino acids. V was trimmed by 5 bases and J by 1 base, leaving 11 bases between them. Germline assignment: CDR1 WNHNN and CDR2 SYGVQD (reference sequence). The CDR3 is CASSSRQTQETQYF. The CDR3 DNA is TGCGCCAGCAGTTCCCGACAGACCCAAGAGACCCAGTACTTC.

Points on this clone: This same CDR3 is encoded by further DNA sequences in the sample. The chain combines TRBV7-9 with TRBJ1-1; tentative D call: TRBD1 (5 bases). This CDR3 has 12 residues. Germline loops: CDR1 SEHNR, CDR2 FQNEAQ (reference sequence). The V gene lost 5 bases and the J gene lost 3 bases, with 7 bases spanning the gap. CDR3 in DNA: TGTGCCAGCAGCCAGGGTTACACTGAAGCTTTCTTT. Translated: CASSQGYTEAFF.

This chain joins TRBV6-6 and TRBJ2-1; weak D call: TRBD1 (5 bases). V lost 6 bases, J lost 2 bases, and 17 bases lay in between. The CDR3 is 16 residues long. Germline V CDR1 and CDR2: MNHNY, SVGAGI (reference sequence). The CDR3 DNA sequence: TGTGCCAGCAGCCCAGGGCACGCAGGTCCCTACAATGAGCAGTTCTTC. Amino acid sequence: CASSPGHAGPYNEQFF.

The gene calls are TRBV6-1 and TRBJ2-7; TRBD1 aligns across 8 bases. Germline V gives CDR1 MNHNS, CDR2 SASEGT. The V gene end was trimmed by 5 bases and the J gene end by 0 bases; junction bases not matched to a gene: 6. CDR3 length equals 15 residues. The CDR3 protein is CASSTGQGSSYEQYF. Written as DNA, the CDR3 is TGTGCCAGCAGTACAGGACAGGGCAGCTCCTACGAGCAGTACTTC.

CDR3 DNA sequence: TGTGCCAGTACCTCCGGACCTTCATACGAGCAGTACTTC. It yields the protein CASTSGPSYEQYF. The chain carries TRBV19 and TRBJ2-7; D unclear. Germline values: CDR1 LNHDA, CDR2 SQIVND (reference sequence). The CDR3 has 13 amino acids. With 7 bases removed from V and 4 bases from J, the gap between germline ends came to 14 bases.

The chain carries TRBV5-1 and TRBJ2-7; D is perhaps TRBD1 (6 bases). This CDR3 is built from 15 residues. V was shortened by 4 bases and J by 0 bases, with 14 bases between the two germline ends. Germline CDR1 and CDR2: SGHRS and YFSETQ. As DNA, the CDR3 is TGCGCCAGCAGCCCGCCCAGGGGCAGCTCCTACGAGCAGTACTTC. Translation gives CASSPPRGSSYEQYF.

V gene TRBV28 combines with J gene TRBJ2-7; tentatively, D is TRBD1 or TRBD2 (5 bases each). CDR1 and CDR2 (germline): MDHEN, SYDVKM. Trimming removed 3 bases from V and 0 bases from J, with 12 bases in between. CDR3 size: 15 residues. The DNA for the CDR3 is TGTGCCAGCAGTTTGGGACCGACAAGCTCCTACGAGCAGTACTTC. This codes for CASSLGPTSSYEQYF.

The DNA for the CDR3 is TGTGCCAGCACCAGAGAGAACGAGCAGTACTTC. Translating gives CASTRENEQYF. This sequence joins TRBV21-1 and TRBJ2-7. TRBV21-1 is deemed a pseudogene. This CDR3 has 11 residues.

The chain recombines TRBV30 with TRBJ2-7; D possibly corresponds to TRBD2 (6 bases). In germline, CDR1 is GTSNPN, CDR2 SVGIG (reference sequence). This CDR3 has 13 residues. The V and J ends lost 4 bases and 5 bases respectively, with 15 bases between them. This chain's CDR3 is CAWNTQGGDEQYF. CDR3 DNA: TGTGCCTGGAACACCCAGGGAGGCGACGAGCAGTACTTC. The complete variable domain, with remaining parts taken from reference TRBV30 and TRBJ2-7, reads SQTIHQWPATLVQPVGSPLSLECTVEGTSNPNLYWYRQAAGRGLQLLFYSVGIGQISSEVPQNLSASRPQDRQFILSSKKLLLSDSGFYLCAWNTQGGDEQYFGPGTRLTVT.

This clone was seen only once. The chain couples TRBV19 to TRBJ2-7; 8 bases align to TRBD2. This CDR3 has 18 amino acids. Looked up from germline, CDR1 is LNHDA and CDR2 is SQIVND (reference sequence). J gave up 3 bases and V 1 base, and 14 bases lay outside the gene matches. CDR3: CASSIGSSIAGPNYEQYF. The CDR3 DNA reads TGTGCCAGTAGTATAGGCTCCTCAATAGCGGGGCCCAACTACGAGCAGTACTTC.

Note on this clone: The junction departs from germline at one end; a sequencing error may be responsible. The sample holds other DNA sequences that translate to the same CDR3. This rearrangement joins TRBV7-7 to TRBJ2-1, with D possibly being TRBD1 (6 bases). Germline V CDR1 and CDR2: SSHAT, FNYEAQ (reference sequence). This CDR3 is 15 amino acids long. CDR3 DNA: TGTGCTAGCAGCCCGGACAGAAGCTCCTACAATGAGCAGTTCTTC. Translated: CASSPDRSSYNEQFF.

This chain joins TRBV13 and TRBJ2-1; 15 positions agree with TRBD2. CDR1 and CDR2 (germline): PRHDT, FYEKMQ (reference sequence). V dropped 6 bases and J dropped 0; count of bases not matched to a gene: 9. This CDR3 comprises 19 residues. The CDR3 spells CASSLDGTSGGFSYNEQFF. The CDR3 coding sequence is TGTGCCAGCAGTTTGGACGGGACTAGCGGGGGGTTCTCCTACAATGAGCAGTTCTTC.

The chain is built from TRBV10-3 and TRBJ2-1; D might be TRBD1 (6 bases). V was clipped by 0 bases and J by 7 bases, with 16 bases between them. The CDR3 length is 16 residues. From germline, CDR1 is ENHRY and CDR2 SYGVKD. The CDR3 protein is CAISESKQGWENEQFF. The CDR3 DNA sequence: TGTGCCATCAGTGAGTCGAAACAGGGTTGGGAGAATGAGCAGTTCTTC.